The rows below give T cell receptor beta chains drawn from one sample of a study of prognosis after radiotherapy for stage I lung cancer. TCRdb fed the multiplex PCR reads into MiXCR, producing one record per CDR3 protein. The table records 15,000 to 20,000 distinct CDR3 sequences, 29% of them present only once. Specimen: PBMCs, collected before or after stereotactic body radiation therapy (not recorded which). These receptors were taken from a donor aged 50 or older with non-small cell lung cancer. CDR3s include the opening cysteine and the closing phenylalanine or tryptophan. The D gene is left open where the match is weak. Only part of the rows carry a size: once, few, many, or a class if the clone is expanded.

many	TRBV4-1	TRBD2	TRBJ2-5	CASSQDPGLAGVEETQYF	TGCGCCAGCAGCCAAGACCCGGGACTAGCGGGAGTCGAGGAGACCCAGTACTTC
medium-sized	TRBV20-1	NA	TRBJ1-2	CSAREGANYGYTF	TGCAGTGCTAGAGAAGGGGCGAACTATGGCTACACCTTC
many	TRBV28	NA	TRBJ1-1	CASSFRHTEAFF	TGTGCCAGCAGTTTTAGGCACACTGAAGCTTTCTTT
NA	TRBV5-1	TRBD2	TRBJ2-2	CASSSLIPGGISGELFF	TGCGCCAGCAGCTCCCTCATACCGGGAGGAATATCCGGGGAGCTGTTTTTT
NA	TRBV20-1	NA	TRBJ1-1	CSARPRGGLAGQMNTEAFF	TGCAGTGCTAGACCCCGGGGAGGTTTGGCAGGACAAATGAACACTGAAGCCTTCTTT
many	TRBV6-9	TRBD2	TRBJ2-7	CASSYGGGSSYGQYF	TGTGCCAGCAGTTACGGTGGCGGGAGTTCCTACGGGCAGTACTTC
many	TRBV20-1	NA	TRBJ1-2	CSASPDRTYGYTF	TGCAGTGCTTCTCCGGACAGAACCTATGGCTACACCTTC
many	TRBV7-9	TRBD2	TRBJ2-5	CASSRLAGTQETQYF	TGTGCCAGCAGCCGACTAGCGGGAACCCAAGAGACCCAGTACTTC
many	TRBV18	TRBD1	TRBJ2-7	CASSQGQGGYEQYF	TGTGCCAGCTCGCAGGGACAGGGAGGCTACGAGCAGTACTTC
many	TRBV30	NA	TRBJ1-2	CAWRGDSRVYGYTF	TGTGCCTGGAGGGGGGACTCCCGAGTGTATGGCTACACCTTC
many	TRBV7-3	NA	TRBJ2-1	CASSESHRRNEQFF	TGTGCCAGCAGCGAATCGCACAGGCGCAATGAGCAGTTCTTC
many	TRBV5-1	NA	TRBJ2-7	CASSSGPGPGAYEQYF	TGCGCCAGCAGCTCGGGTCCGGGACCGGGAGCCTACGAGCAGTACTTC
few	TRBV5-4	NA	TRBJ2-2	CASSFGGTSNTGELFF	TGTGCCAGCAGCTTCGGGGGTACCTCGAACACCGGGGAGCTGTTTTTT
many	TRBV12-3/TRBV12-4	NA	TRBJ1-1	CASSLTGQNTEAFF	TGTGCCAGCAGTCTGACAGGCCAGAACACTGAAGCTTTCTTT
many	TRBV5-5	NA	TRBJ1-5	CASSLLGRLSNQPQHF	TGTGCCAGCAGCTTGTTGGGACGGCTTAGCAATCAGCCCCAGCATTTT
many	TRBV2	NA	TRBJ1-2	CASSRDTGNGYTF	TGTGCCAGCAGTCGGGACACCGGGAATGGCTACACCTTC
many	TRBV27	TRBD2	TRBJ2-1	CASSPRSSGRGGNEQFF	TGTGCCAGCAGTCCCCGCTCTAGCGGGAGAGGAGGCAATGAGCAGTTCTTC
many	TRBV28	TRBD1	TRBJ1-2	CASSSAGTGDGYTF	TGTGCCAGCAGTTCCGCCGGGACAGGGGATGGCTACACCTTC
many	TRBV15	NA	TRBJ2-2	CATSRERWTTVTGELFF	TGTGCCACCAGCAGAGAACGCTGGACTACGGTTACCGGGGAGCTGTTTTTT
many	TRBV11-2	NA	TRBJ2-7	CASSLAPGPSYEQYF	TGTGCCAGCAGCTTAGCCCCGGGACCCTCCTACGAGCAGTACTTC
NA	TRBV5-5	NA	TRBJ2-3	CASSLRVHTQYF	TGTGCCAGCAGCTTGCGGGTCCATACGCAGTATTTT
many	TRBV5-5	TRBD1	TRBJ2-2	CASIDTGGVTGELFF	TGTGCCAGCATCGATACAGGGGGCGTCACCGGGGAGCTGTTTTTT
many	TRBV18	NA	TRBJ2-5	CASSPEETQYF	TGTGCCAGCTCACCTGAAGAGACCCAGTACTTC
many	TRBV28	NA	TRBJ2-5	CASSLMTLVLQETQYF	TGTGCCAGCAGTTTAATGACTTTAGTACTCCAAGAGACCCAGTACTTC
many	TRBV19	TRBD1	TRBJ1-2	CASSITGQNYGYTF	TGTGCCAGTAGTATTACGGGACAGAACTATGGCTACACCTTC
many	TRBV2	NA	TRBJ2-7	CASSVGGPYEQYF	TGTGCCAGCAGTGTCGGCGGACCCTACGAGCAGTACTTC
many	TRBV7-2	NA	TRBJ1-3	CASRPGSGSSGNTIYF	TGTGCCAGCAGGCCGGGGTCGGGAAGCTCTGGAAACACCATATATTTT
many	TRBV30	TRBD2	TRBJ2-3	CAWSDPRGGSTDTQYF	TGTGCCTGGAGTGACCCTCGGGGGGGTAGCACAGATACGCAGTATTTT
many	TRBV11-3	NA	TRBJ2-1	CASSLRGDSASYNEQFF	TGTGCCAGCAGCTTAAGGGGGGACAGTGCCAGCTACAATGAGCAGTTCTTC
many	TRBV11-3	NA	TRBJ2-2	CASSLEGQIAGTGELFF	TGTGCCAGCAGCTTAGAAGGACAGATCGCGGGCACCGGGGAGCTGTTTTTT
NA	TRBV7-2	TRBD2	TRBJ2-3	CARRLRHLAGGRGDTQYF	TGTGCCAGAAGATTACGCCACCTAGCGGGAGGGCGTGGAGATACGCAGTATTTT